This entry lists 32 T cell receptor beta chains sequenced from one sample in a study of T cells in Graves' hyperthyroidism and ophthalmopathy (dated by TCRdb to the late 2010s). Libraries were built with multiplex PCR. The reads were generated on an Illumina HiSeq 2000. TCR beta CDR3 regions were amplified from RNA transcripts. A first-round RT-PCR of the TCR CDR3 used the HTBI primer set with the Qiagen OneStep RT-PCR kit. TCRdb redid the processing of the public reads, applying fastp at Q25 and MiXCR, and retained in-frame beta chains. Entries are consolidated by CDR3 protein sequence, retaining the most common genes and DNA. The sample table lists over 300,000 distinct CDR3 sequences, over 11% of them with a count of one. Of the sample, 11% falls within the top ten clones. The specimen sequenced was blood. The receptor source for this set is a woman aged 55-75 years with Graves' hyperthyroidism.

This clonotype was recorded at least ten times. The chain couples TRBV24-1 to TRBJ1-2; D is unclear. This CDR3 spans 13 amino acids. Trimming removed 3 bases from V and 8 bases from J, with 12 bases in between. CDR1 and CDR2 (germline): KGHDR, SFDVKD. The CDR3 region has the DNA TGTGCCACCAGTGATAATTCGGGTCTGGGCTACACCTTC. This sequence encodes CATSDNSGLGYTF.

This clonotype was counted at least ten times. The chain links TRBV5-1 to TRBJ2-7; D is perhaps TRBD2 (6 bases). Germline values: CDR1 SGHRS, CDR2 YFSETQ. The CDR3 is made up of 14 amino acids. V gave up 4 bases and J gave up 5 bases, with 16 bases separating them. DNA of the CDR3: TGCGCCAGCAGCCCTCTTGGTGGAGGGAACGAGCAGTACTTC. Its protein product is CASSPLGGGNEQYF.

Ten or more counts support this clonotype. The gene calls are TRBV6-1 and TRBJ2-2; D might be TRBD1 or TRBD2, each matching 5 bases. The V and J ends lost 5 bases and 3 bases respectively, with 16 bases between them. There are 16 residues in the CDR3. CDR1 and CDR2 (germline): MNHNS, SASEGT. The CDR3 bases are TGTGCCAGCAGTTCTTGGTCAGGGCGGGACACCGGGGAGCTGTTTTTT. It yields the protein CASSSWSGRDTGELFF.

This clonotype was counted at least ten times. The chain links TRBV30 to TRBJ1-2; 9 positions agree with TRBD1. The germline gives CDR1 GTSNPN, CDR2 SVGIG (reference sequence). V was pared by 3 bases and J by 5 bases, with 4 bases of the junction left unmatched. The CDR3 length is 13 residues. CDR3 coding DNA: TGTGCCTGGAGCAAAGGACAGGGGTATGGCTACACCTTC. Amino acid sequence: CAWSKGQGYGYTF.

This clonotype was picked up a small number of times. CDR3 coding DNA: TGTGCCAGCTCACCGAATTCCGATTCTGAAGCTTTCTTT. Translation: CASSPNSDSEAFF. The J gene is TRBJ1-1, the V gene TRBV18; D is undetermined. Per the germline V gene, CDR1 is KGHSH and CDR2 is LQKENI. V lost 3 bases, J lost 6 bases, and 11 bases lay in between. The CDR3 is 13 residues long.

The chain uses TRBV10-3 and TRBJ1-5; 7 positions agree with TRBD1. CDR1 is ENHRY and CDR2 is SYGVKD in the germline V gene. Trimming took 6 bases from V and 11 from J; bases not matched to a gene: 10. This CDR3 contains 13 residues. The DNA of the CDR3 is TGTGCCATCAGCGGCGACAGGGAAAGCACCCAGCATTTT. This gives the protein CAISGDRESTQHF.

This chain connects TRBV24-1 to TRBJ2-1; 16 nucleotides agree with TRBD2. The CDR3 sequence is 19 residues long. Germline V gives CDR1 KGHDR, CDR2 SFDVKD. V trimming: 3 bases; J trimming: 0 bases; junction bases outside the gene matches: 4. CDR3 sequence (DNA): TGTGCCACCAGTGATATGGGACTAGCGGGAGGGTACTCCTACAATGAGCAGTTCTTC. This gives the protein CATSDMGLAGGYSYNEQFF.

This clonotype occurred a few times. This may stem from a read error, because a much larger clone lies one nucleotide away. This CDR3 is CASSLGHTYDEQFF. The DNA of the CDR3 is TGTGCCAGCAGCTTAGGACATACCTACGATGAGCAGTTCTTC. The gene calls are TRBV7-3 and TRBJ2-1, with D possibly TRBD1 on 5 matching bases. The germline gives CDR1 SGHTA, CDR2 FQGTGA. CDR3 length: 14 residues.

Many counts were recorded for this clonotype. The junction does not match germline at one end; this may be a read error. This chain links TRBV11-2 with TRBJ2-7; D is unresolved. The CDR3 sequence is 12 residues long. Germline lookup yields CDR1 SGHAT and CDR2 FQNNGV. DNA for the CDR3: TGTGCCAGCGGCTTAGATAGGTACGAGCAGTACTTC. It is translated as CASGLDRYEQYF.

This clonotype was seen ten or more times. The chain couples TRBV19 to TRBJ2-3; the D is unclear. V lost 5 bases, J lost 1 base, and 10 bases lay in between. CDR1 and CDR2 from the germline V gene are LNHDA and SQIVND (reference sequence). The CDR3 is 14 residues long. CDR3 nucleotides: TGTGCCAGTAGTCCTCCAGTCGGCACAGATACGCAGTATTTT. Its protein product is CASSPPVGTDTQYF.

Many counts were recorded for this clonotype. The J gene is TRBJ1-5, the V gene TRBV28; a possible D gene is TRBD1 (5 bases). Germline-derived CDR1 and CDR2 are MDHEN and SYDVKM. V was shortened by 7 bases and J by 5 bases, with 18 bases between the two germline ends. CDR3 length: 15 amino acids. CDR3 DNA sequence: TGTGCCAGCACTCCCTGGGGCAGGGACTATCAGCCCCAGCATTTT. Translation gives CASTPWGRDYQPQHF.

As to this clonotype: One end of the junction is discordant with germline, which a read error may explain. This rearrangement joins TRBV6-1 to TRBJ2-7, with TRBD2 matching over 10 bases. Germline CDR1 MNHNS, CDR2 SASEGT. This CDR3 has 15 residues. The CDR3 DNA follows: TGTGCCAGCAGTAAAGCTAGCGGGAGCCTGTACGAGCAGTACTTC. Translating it yields CASSKASGSLYEQYF.

The chain links TRBV7-3 to TRBJ2-3; 10 bases align to TRBD1. V was clipped by 1 base and J by 2 bases; unmatched bases: 6. Germline V gene data show CDR1 as SGHTA and CDR2 as FQGTGA. The CDR3 loop spans 17 amino acids. CDR3 nucleotides: TGTGCCAGCAGCTTAATGGGGACAGGGGCGAACACAGATACGCAGTATTTT. Translation gives CASSLMGTGANTDTQYF.

This clonotype was seen many times. This chain connects TRBV2 to TRBJ2-5; D is perhaps TRBD1 (5 bases). The CDR3 contains 14 residues. The V gene's germline CDR1 is SNHLY and CDR2 FYNNEI. Trimming took 7 bases from V and 1 from J, leaving 13 bases between them. This CDR3 is CASKGSKLQETQYF. CDR3 DNA sequence: TGTGCCAGCAAGGGGTCCAAGCTCCAAGAGACCCAGTACTTC.

The sample holds many counts of this clonotype. The chain uses TRBV6-5 and TRBJ2-7; D ambiguous. V lost 2 bases to trimming and J lost 2 bases, with 10 bases between them. CDR3 length equals 14 residues. Per germline, CDR1 MNHEY and CDR2 SVGAGI. In DNA, the CDR3 is TGTGCCAGCAGTTACCTCGACGGAGCCTACGAGCAGTACTTC. It translates to CASSYLDGAYEQYF.

The rearrangement uses TRBV4-1 and TRBJ2-7; 10 positions agree with TRBD2. With 3 bases clipped from V and 2 bases from J, the junction kept 16 bases outside the gene matches. The CDR3 has 19 amino acids. The germline V gene has CDR1 MGHRA and CDR2 YSYEKL. CDR3 nucleotide sequence: TGCGCCAGCAGCCACAAGTCGGCTGCCGGGACTAGCGACCCCTACGAGCAGTACTTC. Translating it yields CASSHKSAAGTSDPYEQYF.

As concerns this clonotype: The junction and the germline gene differ at one end; a read error may be behind it. The chain joins TRBV5-1 to TRBJ2-1; D call uncertain. Germline CDR1 SGHRS, CDR2 YFSETQ. The CDR3 spans 13 residues. CDR3 DNA sequence: TGTGCCAGCAGCTTTGGGGTTGGAAACGAGCAGTTCTTC. This gives the protein CASSFGVGNEQFF.

This clonotype has a count of ten or more. The chain recombines TRBV6-1 with TRBJ2-5; possibly TRBD2 for D (5 bases). V was clipped by 5 bases and J by 5 bases, with 18 bases between them. This CDR3 has 15 residues. CDR1 is MNHNS, CDR2 SASEGT, per germline. The CDR3 nucleotides are TGTGCCAGCAGTTCGGGATGGGCCCGAGGGGAGACCCAGTACTTC. The encoded protein is CASSSGWARGETQYF.

V is TRBV3-1 and J is TRBJ2-1; the match to TRBD1 covers 10 bases. The CDR3 covers 15 residues. Germline CDR1 LGHDT, CDR2 YNNKEL (reference sequence). With V trimmed by 3 bases and J by 4 bases, 3 bases remained unmatched. The CDR3 reads CASSHRDRGYNEQFF. DNA of the CDR3: TGTGCCAGCAGCCACCGGGACAGGGGTTACAATGAGCAGTTCTTC.

J is TRBJ2-3 and V is TRBV7-9, with D perhaps being TRBD1 or TRBD2 (7 bases each). Germline CDR1 SEHNR, CDR2 FQNEAQ (reference sequence). The V end lost 4 bases, the J end lost 3 bases, and 14 bases lay between the germline ends. CDR3 length: 15 amino acids. The CDR3 loop is CASSWEGARTDTQYF. For the CDR3, the DNA is TGTGCCAGCAGCTGGGAGGGGGCAAGGACAGATACGCAGTATTTT.

This clonotype occurred many times. The chain employs TRBV5-1 and TRBJ1-5; TRBD1 might be the D (5 bases). Per germline, CDR1 SGHRS and CDR2 YFSETQ. CDR3 length: 15 residues. Trimming pared 0 bases from V and 6 bases from J, leaving 13 bases between. The CDR3 protein is CASSLEGRVGQPQHF. DNA for the CDR3: TGCGCCAGCAGCTTGGAGGGCAGGGTTGGTCAGCCCCAGCATTTT.

This clonotype occurred once. A read error may explain this, as a much larger clone is one base away. This chain links TRBV2 with TRBJ1-4, with TRBD1 identical over 7 bases. CDR1 SNHLY and CDR2 FYNNEI come from the germline V gene. The CDR3 consists of 13 residues. The CDR3 loop reads CGSRGTGNPELFF. In DNA, the CDR3 is TGTGGCAGCAGGGGGACGGGGAATCCGGAACTGTTTTTT.

This clonotype was detected ten times or more. J is TRBJ2-1 and V is TRBV7-3, with D maybe TRBD2 (5 bases). The V and J ends lost 3 bases and 10 bases respectively, with 13 bases between them. Germline V gives CDR1 SGHTA, CDR2 FQGTGA. The CDR3 runs 13 residues. The CDR3 sequence: CASSFSEDGEQFF. CDR3 nucleotide sequence: TGTGCCAGCAGCTTTTCGGAGGACGGGGAGCAGTTCTTC.

This clonotype has a handful of counts. The chain recombines TRBV18 with TRBJ2-3; unclear D gene. Trimming left V 10 bases short and J 4 bases short, with 15 bases between. The CDR3 sequence is 13 residues long. CDR1 is KGHSH and CDR2 is LQKENI in the germline V gene. This chain's CDR3 is CATSGPNPDTQYF. The DNA of the CDR3 is TGTGCCACTTCGGGCCCGAACCCAGATACGCAGTATTTT.

This clonotype has ten or more counts. The J gene is TRBJ2-5, the V gene TRBV7-2; 7 nucleotides match TRBD2. V shed 6 bases, J shed 5 bases, and the junction held 12 bases outside the gene matches. CDR3 length: 15 residues. Germline values: CDR1 SGHTA, CDR2 FQGNSA. Here the CDR3 reads CASRLSRSGMETQYF. CDR3 bases: TGTGCCAGCAGGTTAAGCCGAAGCGGGATGGAGACCCAGTACTTC.

V is TRBV11-2 and J is TRBJ2-1, with D possibly TRBD1 on 5 matching bases. Germline CDR1 reads SGHAT; CDR2 reads FQNNGV. V was cut by 6 bases and J by 2 bases, with 17 bases left in between. The CDR3 totals 16 residues. CDR3 loop: CASSSIGSGTYNEQFF. The CDR3, as DNA: TGTGCCAGCAGTAGCATAGGGTCAGGGACCTACAATGAGCAGTTCTTC.

This clonotype appeared many times. The rearrangement uses TRBV7-2 and TRBJ1-5; D is uncertain. This CDR3 has 15 residues. Trimming cost V 1 base and J 6 bases, with 13 bases left between them. Germline V gives CDR1 SGHTA, CDR2 FQGNSA. CDR3 protein: CASSLEKGRTQPQHF. CDR3 in DNA: TGTGCCAGCAGCTTAGAGAAGGGCAGAACTCAGCCCCAGCATTTT.

This clonotype has ten or more counts. The J gene is TRBJ2-7, the V gene TRBV3-1; no clear D gene. The CDR3 covers 15 residues. Trimming shortened V by 0 bases and J by 6 bases, and 15 bases separated the two germline ends. Germline values: CDR1 LGHDT, CDR2 YNNKEL (reference sequence). Here the CDR3 DNA reads TGTGCCAGCAGCCAAGATGTTGGCGGATCGAGCGAGCAGTACTTC. Protein product: CASSQDVGGSSEQYF.

This clonotype appeared many times. The chain employs TRBV24-1 and TRBJ2-1; D possibly corresponds to TRBD1 (5 bases). Germline assignment: CDR1 KGHDR and CDR2 SFDVKD. V shed 4 bases and J shed 7 bases, with 16 bases lying between them. CDR3 size: 15 residues. The CDR3 region is CATSDLGRDTNEQFF. CDR3 coding DNA: TGTGCCACCAGTGACCTAGGCAGGGATACAAATGAGCAGTTCTTC.

The sample holds a few counts of this clonotype. The DNA for the CDR3 is TGCAGTGCTAGAGATCGGGGGGAGCGGAAGACCCAGTACTTC. This gives the protein CSARDRGERKTQYF. The chain combines TRBV20-1 with TRBJ2-5; TRBD2 matches 7 bases. The CDR3 sequence is 14 residues long. CDR1 DFQATT and CDR2 SNEGSKA come from the germline V gene (reference sequence). Losses at the gene ends were 0 bases for V and 6 bases for J; bases not matched to a gene: 7.

This clonotype has just a few counts. CDR3 region: CASSQGQGREQYF. The CDR3 nucleotides are TGCGCCAGCAGCCAGGGACAGGGGCGTGAGCAGTACTTC. The chain recombines TRBV5-1 with TRBJ2-7; TRBD1 aligns across 10 bases. Unmatched junction bases numbered 5, after V lost 4 bases and J lost 7 bases. The CDR3 runs to 13 residues. In germline, CDR1 is SGHRS, CDR2 YFSETQ.

This clonotype was picked up many times. The chain has TRBV7-9 and TRBJ2-5; D is possibly TRBD1 (5 bases). The CDR3 spans 13 residues. The germline V gene encodes CDR1 SEHNR and CDR2 FQNEAQ (reference sequence). Trimming removed 6 bases from V and 0 bases from J, with 8 bases in between. This CDR3 reads CASRGPYQETQYF. CDR3 nucleotides: TGTGCCAGCAGGGGGCCTTACCAAGAGACCCAGTACTTC.